These 2 T cell receptor beta chains share one sample of origin, sequenced in a study of cytomegalovirus exposure and HLA in healthy donors. Primers included in the PCR were 60 Vbeta and 13 Jbeta primers. Only in-frame clones appear in the TCRdb table, and some are missing; sequencing was by immunoSEQ multiplex PCR. The table lists some 98,000 clones, more than 60% of them singletons. The sample comprised PBMCs. The source is a man aged 50 to 60 in good health and CMV-seronegative.

The chain links TRBV15 to TRBJ2-3; no clear D gene. The CDR3 sequence is 15 residues long. Germline V lookup: CDR1 LNHNV, CDR2 YYDKDF (reference sequence). V was shortened by 0 bases and J by 6 bases, with 13 bases between the two germline ends. CDR3 nucleotide sequence: TGTGCCACCAGCAGAGATCGTGGGTCAGCGGATACGCAGTATTTT. It codes for CATSRDRGSADTQYF.

The gene calls are TRBV9 and TRBJ1-2; 7 nucleotides line up with TRBD1. The CDR3 runs to 14 residues. Germline V CDR1 and CDR2: SGDLS, YYNGEE. The junction had 8 bases not matched to a gene; V was cut back by 0 bases and J by 9 bases. The CDR3 sequence is CASSVDETGLRYTF. The CDR3 nucleotides are TGTGCCAGCAGCGTAGATGAGACAGGGTTACGCTACACCTTC.